The present T cell receptor (beta chain) was sequenced within a study of Ad26.COV2.S vaccination and SARS-CoV-2 variants. About the study: Doses of Ad26.COV2.S were injected into muscle once or twice, 56 days apart.

TCRdb keeps only in-frame clones here, not all; method: immunoSEQ multiplex PCR. The profile shows around 300,000 clones, roughly 89% of them singletons. Study-wide points: Substantial breadth in spike-specific CD8+ and CD4+ T cell responses was reportedly seen after vaccination.

Treatment in this sample: about 20 received Ad26.COV2.S at low or high dose, single or two shots; roughly 5 received placebo; per-sample allocation not given. Sampling was done on day 63 after the first vaccine or placebo injection. The donor's status was that of an adult aged 18-55 years in Boston. Vaccination used an Ad26 vector expressing Wuhan-strain SARS-CoV-2 spike. Points on this clone: The target antigen is unknown.

The CDR3 is 15 residues long. V lost 1 base, J lost 0 bases, and 4 bases stayed unmatched. Germline CDR1 SQVTM, CDR2 ANQGSEA. The chain recombines TRBV29-1 with TRBJ2-3, with TRBD2 identical over 7 bases. This receptor was obtained from a person aged 18-65 years who received the Ad26.COV2.S COVID-19 vaccine or a placebo. The sample in question was peripheral blood, obtained in a trial of Ad26.COV2.S vaccine versus placebo. The CDR3 DNA follows: TGCAGCGTTGAAGGTCGGCGGGGGAGCACAGATACGCAGTATTTT. Protein: CSVEGRRGSTDTQYF.